The 15 T cell receptor beta chains presented below share a single source sample, sequenced in a study of response to subunit inactivated influenza vaccine. TCRdb re-called the RT-PCR reads with MiXCR, one entry per CDR3 protein. The data contain hundreds of thousands of distinct CDR3 sequences, about 10% of them singletons. A further study also used this sample, focusing on T cells expressing NK-cell markers. That work states: 5'RACE template switching with UMIs generated TCR beta cDNA.

The sample in question was PBMCs from blood, obtained on the day of vaccination. These receptors all stem from a man in his fifties or sixties who received an inactivated influenza vaccine.

This clonotype was observed once. In DNA form, the CDR3 reads TGCGCCAGCAGCTTGGGACAGGGAACGGGGCCCCAGCATTTT. Encoded protein: CASSLGQGTGPQHF. V is TRBV5-1 and J is TRBJ1-5; 7 bases align to TRBD1. The CDR3 length is 14 residues. V gave up 0 bases and J gave up 9 bases; unmatched junction bases: 6. The germline V gene encodes CDR1 SGHRS and CDR2 YFSETQ.

The rearrangement joins TRBV28 to TRBJ1-5; D gene ambiguous. Germline V lookup: CDR1 MDHEN, CDR2 SYDVKM. Trimming shortened V by 2 bases and J by 2 bases, and 16 bases separated the two germline ends. The CDR3 runs 17 residues. The CDR3 sequence: CASSLIIPLDGNQPQHF. In DNA form, the CDR3 reads TGTGCCAGCAGTTTAATCATCCCTTTGGATGGCAATCAGCCCCAGCATTTT.

J is TRBJ2-7 and V is TRBV18; D possibly uses TRBD1 or TRBD2 (5 bases each). V was cut by 2 bases and J by 2 bases, with 13 bases left in between. Per germline, CDR1 KGHSH and CDR2 LQKENI. This CDR3 region has 15 residues. The DNA for the CDR3 is TGTGCCAGCTCACCAGAGGGCAGGGCGACCTACGAGCAGTACTTC. Its protein is CASSPEGRATYEQYF.

Details on this clonotype: Just one base apart from a much larger clone, this may be a read error. The genes are TRBV25-1 and TRBJ2-5; D gene uncertain. CDR1 is MGHDK and CDR2 is SYGVNS in the germline V gene. The CDR3 is 13 amino acids. In DNA form, the CDR3 reads TGTGCCAGCAGTGACATTCTGCTTGAGACCCAGAACTTC. Its protein is CASSDILLETQNF.

This clonotype was counted many times. This chain connects TRBV24-1 to TRBJ2-1; 8 bases line up with TRBD1. V lost 9 bases, J lost 0 bases, and 9 bases stayed unmatched. This CDR3 spans 16 amino acids. The germline V gene has CDR1 KGHDR and CDR2 SFDVKD. The CDR3 protein is CATRPGQGFSYNEQFF. CDR3 nucleotides: TGTGCCACCCGCCCCGGACAGGGATTCTCCTACAATGAGCAGTTCTTC.

This clonotype was counted between two and nine times. The V and J genes are TRBV5-1 and TRBJ1-2, with TRBD1 identical over 8 bases. Trimming cost V 2 bases and J 1 base; bases outside gene matches: 7. The CDR3 has 16 amino acids. From germline, CDR1 is SGHRS and CDR2 YFSETQ. CDR3 protein: CASSLGGTGLNYGYTF. Here the CDR3 DNA reads TGCGCCAGCAGCTTAGGAGGGACAGGCCTTAACTATGGCTACACCTTC.

This clonotype was seen a handful of times. V is TRBV10-3 and J is TRBJ2-5; D uncertain. V was cut by 10 bases and J by 5 bases, with 11 bases left in between. Germline V gives CDR1 ENHRY, CDR2 SYGVKD. This CDR3 has 11 residues. The CDR3 reads CAKAGGETQYF. The CDR3 DNA is TGTGCCAAAGCCGGCGGCGAGACCCAGTACTTC.

This chain joins TRBV20-1 and TRBJ2-3, with 8 positions matching TRBD2. This CDR3 has 14 residues. CDR1 and CDR2 (germline): DFQATT, SNEGSKA (reference sequence). In DNA form, the CDR3 reads TGCAGCGGGAGGGCGGGAGCCCTCGCAGATACGCAGTATTTT. Translation: CSGRAGALADTQYF.

This clonotype has a count of ten or more. V is TRBV18 and J is TRBJ2-5, with 7 nucleotides matching TRBD1. This CDR3 has 16 amino acids. The V segment lost 4 bases and the J segment 4 bases; nucleotides outside the gene matches: 12. Germline-derived CDR1 and CDR2 are KGHSH and LQKENI. CDR3 protein: CASSRGGQAFGETQYF. The CDR3 DNA reads as TGTGCCAGCTCACGGGGCGGACAGGCCTTCGGAGAGACCCAGTACTTC. The full variable domain, completed using reference TRBV18 and TRBJ2-5, is NAGVMQNPRHLVRRRGQEARLRCSPMKGHSHVYWYRQLPEEGLKFMVYLQKENIIDESGMPKERFSAEFPKEGPSILRIQQVVRGDSAAYFCASSRGGQAFGETQYFGPGTRLLVL.

This clonotype was counted only a few times. This sequence joins TRBV5-1 and TRBJ2-3, with 14 bases matching TRBD2. CDR1 is SGHRS and CDR2 is YFSETQ in the germline V gene. The CDR3 runs to 15 residues. V lost 4 bases, J lost 6 bases, and 4 bases stayed unmatched. This CDR3 reads CASSPGTSGGDTQYF. The CDR3 DNA reads as TGCGCCAGCAGCCCCGGGACTAGCGGGGGTGATACGCAGTATTTT.

This clonotype was found a few times. This sequence joins TRBV6-1 and TRBJ1-3; 7 nucleotides line up with TRBD1. Germline values: CDR1 MNHNS, CDR2 SASEGT. V dropped 10 bases and J dropped 5; count of bases not matched to a gene: 8. The CDR3 runs to 13 residues. As DNA, the CDR3 is TGTGCCACCTCGACAGGGCCAAGAAACACCATATATTTT. It codes for CATSTGPRNTIYF.

The chain uses TRBV7-2 and TRBJ2-3; D unresolved. This CDR3 is 13 amino acids long. Germline CDR1 is SGHTA and CDR2 is FQGNSA. Trimming left V 7 bases short and J 6 bases short, with 14 bases between. The CDR3 here is CASIKGEVDTQYF. CDR3 in DNA: TGTGCCAGCATCAAAGGAGAGGTGGATACGCAGTATTTT.

This clonotype was seen only a few times. The V and J genes are TRBV20-1 and TRBJ2-4; D not resolved. Trimming took off 6 bases at V and 7 bases at J, with 10 bases between the two ends. CDR3 length: 11 amino acids. Germline-derived CDR1 and CDR2 are DFQATT and SNEGSKA (reference sequence). CDR3 DNA sequence: TGCAGTGCGCATTTAGGGAACATTCAGTACTTC. Translating gives CSAHLGNIQYF.

This clonotype has ten or more counts. The rearrangement links TRBV12-3 or TRBV12-4 to TRBJ2-1; possibly TRBD2 for D (6 bases). Trimming cost V 3 bases and J 12 bases, with 9 bases left between them. The CDR3 extends over 11 amino acids. CDR3 coding DNA: TGTGCCAGCAGTTTTGCCGGGGGGCAGTTCTTC. Translated: CASSFAGGQFF.

This clonotype has just a few counts. The chain combines TRBV27 with TRBJ2-1, with 7 bases aligning to TRBD1. Germline-derived CDR1 and CDR2 are MNHEY and SMNVEV (reference sequence). V gave up 6 bases and J gave up 6 bases; unmatched junction bases: 8. The length of the CDR3 is 14 residues. The CDR3 bases are TGTGCCAGCAGCCGTCGGGACAGCTTCAATGAGCAGTTCTTC. It specifies CASSRRDSFNEQFF.